The 8 T cell receptor beta chains in this list originate from one sample, sequenced in a study of CD8+ T cells in alopecia areata. RNA was extracted and reverse transcribed into cDNA as the sequencing template. Clones were read by immunoSEQ multiplex PCR, and TCRdb kept only the in-frame ones, dropping some. The sample has 110,000 or so clones, about two fifths seen once. The sequenced sample consisted of CD4+ T cells sorted from blood. The origin of the receptors is a human donor with alopecia areata.

The V call is TRBV27, the J call TRBJ2-4; weak D call: TRBD1 (6 bases). CDR3 size: 15 residues. The germline V and J ends were trimmed by 5 bases and 6 bases, with 17 bases remaining between them. Germline V gene lookup returns CDR1 MNHEY and CDR2 SMNVEV (reference sequence). The CDR3 bases are TGTGCCAGCAGTCTTGACCCGGGGACAAGAAACATTCAGTACTTC. Translating gives CASSLDPGTRNIQYF.

This clone was detected only a few times. The J gene is TRBJ1-1, the V gene TRBV27, with 10 bases aligning to TRBD1. V gave up 3 bases and J gave up 4 bases; unmatched junction bases: 5. Per germline, CDR1 MNHEY and CDR2 SMNVEV (reference sequence). CDR3 length: 15 residues. CDR3 amino acids: CASSLDRGIGTEAFF. Written as DNA, the CDR3 is TGTGCCAGCAGTTTGGACAGGGGGATCGGCACTGAAGCTTTCTTT.

The rearrangement links TRBV5-4 to TRBJ1-1; D may be TRBD1 (6 bases). Germline loops: CDR1 SGHNT, CDR2 YYREEE (reference sequence). The V end was cut by 0 bases, the J end by 1 base, with 13 bases between. The CDR3 is 16 amino acids. CDR3 amino acids: CASSLVTGMWNTEAFF. CDR3 in DNA: TGTGCCAGCAGCTTGGTTACAGGGATGTGGAACACTGAAGCTTTCTTT.

Details on this clone: This sample also contains other DNA sequences that code for the same CDR3. The V call is TRBV5-1, the J call TRBJ2-1; the match to TRBD2 covers 12 bases. Germline V gene data show CDR1 as SGHRS and CDR2 as YFSETQ. Trimming cost V 3 bases and J 4 bases; bases outside gene matches: 2. The CDR3 extends over 15 amino acids. CDR3 in DNA: TGCGCCAGCAGCTCTGGGACTAGCGGGTACAATGAGCAGTTCTTC. Its translation: CASSSGTSGYNEQFF.

The genes are TRBV5-1 and TRBJ2-1; D possibly corresponds to TRBD2 (7 bases). The CDR3 extends over 15 amino acids. Germline loops: CDR1 SGHRS, CDR2 YFSETQ. Trimming removed 0 bases at V and 4 bases at J, with 11 bases between. As DNA, the CDR3 is TGCGCCAGCAGCTTGGTTGCGGGGGCTTACAATGAGCAGTTCTTC. Encoded protein: CASSLVAGAYNEQFF. Full variable domain (outside the CDR3, taken from reference TRBV5-1 and TRBJ2-1): KAGVTQTPRYLIKTRGQQVTLSCSPISGHRSVSWYQQTPGQGLQFLFEYFSETQRNKGNFPGRFSGRQFSNSRSEMNVSTLELGDSALYLCASSLVAGAYNEQFFGPGTRLTVL.

The table lists this clone with many counts. V is TRBV5-1 and J is TRBJ2-2; 8 bases are shared with TRBD2. Trimming took 4 bases from V and 4 from J; bases not matched to a gene: 9. CDR3 length: 16 residues. From germline, CDR1 is SGHRS and CDR2 YFSETQ. The chain's CDR3 is CASSVGLVGGTGELFF. CDR3 in DNA: TGCGCCAGCAGCGTGGGACTAGTAGGGGGCACCGGGGAGCTGTTTTTT.

V is TRBV7-3 and J is TRBJ1-2, with D possibly TRBD1 on 6 matching bases. The CDR3 loop spans 13 amino acids. Germline CDR1 is SGHTA and CDR2 is FQGTGA. V was shortened by 5 bases and J by 10 bases, with 17 bases between the two germline ends. The CDR3 DNA is TGTGCCAGCAGCCAGAACAGGGAAGGTACCTACACCTTC. This codes for CASSQNREGTYTF.

Only a few counts were recorded for this clone. CDR3 sequence: CSVVFGGQGAGELFF. The CDR3 DNA reads TGCAGCGTTGTATTTGGGGGACAGGGGGCCGGGGAGCTGTTTTTT. The chain has TRBV29-1 and TRBJ2-2, with 11 bases identical to TRBD1. With 4 bases clipped from V and 6 bases from J, the junction kept 7 bases outside the gene matches. Germline loops: CDR1 SQVTM, CDR2 ANQGSEA. This CDR3 contains 15 residues.